These 23 T cell receptor beta chains came from one sample sequenced in a study of T cell repertoires in cytomegalovirus infection. Which antigens these TCRs recognize remains unknown. TCRdb re-analysed the reads in MiXCR, keeping a single row per CDR3 protein. The sample contains around 39,000 distinct CDR3 sequences, around half of which appear only once. Source: CD8+ T cells from cultured PBMCs, taken from culture after CMV antigen stimulation. These receptors all stem from a human donor in good health (CMV status not recorded). Some clones in this sample may be carry-over from other donors' samples.

Comments on this clonotype: One junction end disagrees with the germline gene, perhaps due to a read error. The chain carries TRBV18 and TRBJ2-1, with 10 bases aligning to TRBD2. This CDR3 spans 17 amino acids. The germline V gene encodes CDR1 KGHSH and CDR2 LQKENI. The CDR3 DNA follows: TGTGCCAGCTCCCCACGAGCTAGCGGGGGTTCCTACAATGAGCAGTTCTTC. Amino acid sequence: CASSPRASGGSYNEQFF.

The CDR3, as DNA: TGTGCCAGCAGTCCGAACCCAGGGGTCAATCAGCCCCAGCATTTT. Amino acids: CASSPNPGVNQPQHF. The V and J genes are TRBV7-6 and TRBJ1-5; possible D gene TRBD1, 6 bases. Germline assignment: CDR1 SGHVS and CDR2 FNYEAQ. This CDR3 comprises 15 residues. Trimming shortened V by 6 bases and J by 3 bases, and 15 bases separated the two germline ends.

The chain is built from TRBV10-3 and TRBJ2-1; D remains unclear. V was pared by 2 bases and J by 0 bases, with 8 bases between. CDR1 is ENHRY, CDR2 SYGVKD, per germline. The CDR3 loop spans 15 amino acids. CDR3 DNA sequence: TGTGCCATCAGTGAGAAGGGCAGCTCCTACAATGAGCAGTTCTTC. Protein product: CAISEKGSSYNEQFF.

This rearrangement joins TRBV28 to TRBJ1-6; TRBD1 aligns across 9 bases. Germline V CDR1 and CDR2: MDHEN, SYDVKM. The CDR3 has 13 residues. V shed 5 bases and J 13 bases; nucleotides not matched to a gene: 6. CDR3 sequence reads: CASSITGGAPLHF. CDR3 nucleotides: TGTGCCAGCAGTATAACAGGGGGCGCGCCCCTCCACTTT.

The rearrangement joins TRBV7-9 to TRBJ2-3; TRBD2 agrees at 8 bases. CDR1 is SEHNR, CDR2 FQNEAQ, per germline (reference sequence). The CDR3 totals 16 residues. The V and J ends lost 2 bases and 2 bases, in that order; junction bases with no gene match: 6. This chain's CDR3 is CASSLSGGPTTDTQYF. The DNA for the CDR3 is TGTGCCAGCAGCTTAAGCGGGGGCCCAACCACAGATACGCAGTATTTT.

This chain links TRBV27 with TRBJ2-5; maybe TRBD2 (5 bases). V lost 6 bases and J 13 bases, leaving 18 bases between the germline ends. The CDR3 loop spans 12 amino acids. The germline CDR1 and CDR2 sequences are MNHEY and SMNVEV (reference sequence). The CDR3 loop is CASSQVGSRVYF. The CDR3 DNA reads TGTGCCAGCAGCCAGGTTGGGAGTCGGGTGTACTTC.

As regards this clonotype: Since a much larger clone is just one base distant, this may be a read error. The CDR3 ends on some other residue instead of the conserved phenylalanine or tryptophan, so this is likely a read error. In DNA form, the CDR3 reads TGTGCCAGCAGGCGCCCAGGGGGTAGAGACAATGAGCAGTTCCTC. It encodes CASRRPGGRDNEQFL. The genes are TRBV7-9 and TRBJ2-1; 7 bases fit TRBD1. Germline CDR1 and CDR2: SEHNR and FQNEAQ (reference sequence). The CDR3 is 15 amino acids. Losses at the gene ends were 6 bases for V and 5 bases for J; bases not matched to a gene: 10.

V usage is TRBV7-2 and J usage is TRBJ2-1; D possibly corresponds to TRBD2 (5 bases). CDR1 and CDR2 (germline): SGHTA, FQGNSA. The CDR3 runs to 18 residues. V lost 2 bases and J 4 bases, leaving 21 bases between the germline ends. The CDR3 region has the DNA TGTGCCAGCAGCTTACCCCTACCTCTCCTAGCCCGTTACAATGAGCAGTTCTTC. It is translated as CASSLPLPLLARYNEQFF.

The chain carries TRBV7-2 and TRBJ2-1; 9 nucleotides match TRBD1. There are 17 residues in the CDR3. The germline CDR1 and CDR2 sequences are SGHTA and FQGNSA. V trimming: 1 base; J trimming: 0 bases; junction bases outside the gene matches: 4. The CDR3 bases are TGTGCCAGCAGCTTAGAGGGACAGGGATTCTCCTACAATGAGCAGTTCTTC. Translating gives CASSLEGQGFSYNEQFF.

The CDR3 protein is CATRLALYNEQFF. In nucleotides, the CDR3 is TGTGCCACCCGACTAGCGTTGTACAATGAGCAGTTCTTC. The chain uses TRBV2 and TRBJ2-1; 8 bases map to TRBD2. V lost 10 bases, J lost 4 bases, and 6 bases stayed unmatched. The CDR3 has 13 residues. The germline V gene encodes CDR1 SNHLY and CDR2 FYNNEI.

CDR3 region: CASSNIAGPQETQYF. The CDR3 DNA follows: TGTGCCAGCAGCAATATAGCGGGGCCCCAAGAGACCCAGTACTTC. The chain uses TRBV7-6 and TRBJ2-5, with TRBD2 identical over 8 bases. This CDR3 comprises 15 residues. V lost 5 bases to trimming and J lost 1 base; unmatched junction nucleotides: 6. Germline V gives CDR1 SGHVS, CDR2 FNYEAQ.

This clonotype has more than one count but fewer than ten. The chain is built from TRBV7-6 and TRBJ2-1; 12 positions match TRBD2. From germline, CDR1 is SGHVS and CDR2 FNYEAQ. This CDR3 is 16 amino acids long. V lost 7 bases, J lost 6 bases, and 10 bases stayed unmatched. CDR3 protein: CASTETLAGGFNEQFF. The DNA of the CDR3 is TGTGCCAGCACCGAAACTCTAGCGGGGGGGTTCAATGAGCAGTTCTTC.

V is TRBV7-6 and J is TRBJ2-3; D is possibly TRBD2 (6 bases). The CDR3 has 15 amino acids. The V end was cut by 1 base, the J end by 4 bases, with 12 bases between. Germline V gene sequence: CDR1 SGHVS, CDR2 FNYEAQ. The chain's CDR3 is CASSLVAEGSDTQYF. DNA for the CDR3: TGTGCCAGCAGCTTAGTAGCGGAGGGGTCAGATACGCAGTATTTT. Full variable domain (remainder filled in from reference TRBV7-6 and TRBJ2-3): GAGVSQSPRYKVTKRGQDVALRCDPISGHVSLYWYRQALGQGPEFLTYFNYEAQQDKSGLPNDRFSAERPEGSISTLTIQRTEQRDSAMYRCASSLVAEGSDTQYFGPGTRLTVL.

The chain joins TRBV11-2 to TRBJ2-1, with TRBD2 identical over 8 bases. Per germline, CDR1 SGHAT and CDR2 FQNNGV. There are 13 residues in the CDR3. The J segment lost 15 bases and the V segment lost 2 bases, leaving 9 bases of the junction unmatched. The CDR3 loop reads CASSLQPGGVSFF. The CDR3 nucleotides read TGTGCCAGCAGCTTACAACCGGGGGGGGTGTCGTTCTTC.

This clonotype has at least ten counts. V and J are TRBV24-1 and TRBJ1-5; TRBD1 aligns across 7 bases. The CDR3 is 12 amino acids. Trimming cost V 1 base and J 14 bases; bases outside gene matches: 4. The germline V gene encodes CDR1 KGHDR and CDR2 SFDVKD. The CDR3 loop is CATSDFKGAKHF. The DNA of the CDR3 is TGTGCCACCAGTGATTTTAAGGGGGCCAAGCATTTT.

The chain couples TRBV6-1 to TRBJ2-3; D not certain. CDR1 is MNHNS, CDR2 SASEGT, per germline. The CDR3 loop spans 16 amino acids. The germline V and J ends were trimmed by 0 bases and 2 bases, with 12 bases remaining between them. The CDR3 spells CASSEAWAGFTDTQYF. CDR3 nucleotides: TGTGCCAGCAGTGAAGCTTGGGCCGGTTTCACAGATACGCAGTATTTT.

This clonotype was seen only a few times. This rearrangement joins TRBV6-8 to TRBJ2-3; 8 bases agree with TRBD2. The junction had 7 bases not matched to a gene; V was cut back by 10 bases and J by 4 bases. Germline lookup yields CDR1 MNHGY and CDR2 SAAAGT. This CDR3 region has 13 residues. CDR3 residues: CAIVSGKADTQYF. CDR3 DNA sequence: TGTGCCATCGTTAGCGGGAAGGCAGATACGCAGTATTTT.

The V gene is TRBV20-1, the J gene TRBJ2-6, with TRBD2 matching over 8 bases. Germline values: CDR1 DFQATT, CDR2 SNEGSKA (reference sequence). The CDR3 is 19 amino acids. V gave up 0 bases and J gave up 2 bases; unmatched junction bases: 12. The CDR3: CSARDPGGRLATGANVLTF. Here the CDR3 DNA reads TGCAGTGCTAGAGATCCTGGCGGGAGGCTGGCAACTGGGGCCAACGTCCTGACTTTC.

The chain carries TRBV19 and TRBJ2-1; unclear D gene. Germline lookup yields CDR1 LNHDA and CDR2 SQIVND (reference sequence). V was cut by 1 base and J by 3 bases, with 4 bases left in between. The CDR3 consists of 13 residues. CDR3 sequence: CASSIALYNEQFF. CDR3 in DNA: TGTGCCAGTAGTATAGCTCTCTACAATGAGCAGTTCTTC.

The V gene is TRBV6-6, the J gene TRBJ2-1, with 12 bases aligning to TRBD2. The CDR3 has 15 amino acids. With V trimmed by 7 bases and J by 3 bases, 4 bases remained unmatched. Germline V gene data show CDR1 as MNHNY and CDR2 as SVGAGI (reference sequence). CDR3 DNA sequence: TGTGCCAGCACCCTGACTAGCGGGGGCTACAATGAGCAGTTCTTC. Amino acid sequence: CASTLTSGGYNEQFF.

In its sample, this clonotype was seen a few times. The chain joins TRBV7-8 to TRBJ2-1, with D perhaps matching TRBD1 (6 bases). Trimming left V 8 bases short and J 7 bases short, with 15 bases between. The CDR3 spans 13 residues. The germline V gene has CDR1 SGHVS and CDR2 FQNEAQ. The CDR3 region is CASGGGQLNEQFF. The CDR3 region has the DNA TGTGCCAGCGGGGGCGGGCAGTTAAATGAGCAGTTCTTC. Variable domain in full (rest from reference TRBV7-8 and TRBJ2-1): GAGVSQSPRYKVAKRGQDVALRCDPISGHVSLFWYQQALGQGPEFLTYFQNEAQLDKSGLPSDRFFAERPEGSVSTLKIQRTQQEDSAVYLCASGGGQLNEQFFGPGTRLTVL.

The J gene is TRBJ2-2, the V gene TRBV7-9; D perhaps matches TRBD2 (5 bases). The germline V gene encodes CDR1 SEHNR and CDR2 FQNEAQ (reference sequence). V dropped 5 bases and J dropped 5 bases, with 12 bases sitting between them. The CDR3 spans 14 residues. As DNA, the CDR3 is TGTGCCAGCAGCCGCCAAAGGACTACCGGGGAGCTGTTTTTT. It encodes CASSRQRTTGELFF.

In its sample, this clonotype was seen many times. The V gene is TRBV7-2, the J gene TRBJ2-7, with 9 bases matching TRBD2. The V gene end was trimmed by 3 bases and the J gene end by 2 bases; junction bases not matched to a gene: 5. The V gene's germline CDR1 is SGHTA and CDR2 FQGNSA. The CDR3 sequence is 15 residues long. DNA of the CDR3: TGTGCCAGCAGCTTTGGCGGGAGGGCCCCCTACGAGCAGTACTTC. Translated: CASSFGGRAPYEQYF.